This TCR beta chain is drawn from a study of cytomegalovirus exposure and HLA in healthy donors. Study-wide findings and caveats: Prior analysis indicated that the majority of TCR beta V segments exhibited productivity approximately 87% or approximately 30% of the time. Certain indistinguishable V segments, among them TRBV6-2 and TRBV6-3, were excluded.

From germline, CDR1 is MDHEN and CDR2 SYDVKM. V gave up 1 base and J gave up 4 bases, with 17 bases separating them. The CDR3 runs to 17 residues. PCR primers comprised 60 Vbeta and 13 Jbeta primers. Under the authors' procedure: In a later analysis, 80 million or so unique TCR beta chains included roughly 11 million shared by two or more donors. Clones were read by immunoSEQ multiplex PCR, and TCRdb kept only the in-frame ones, dropping some. D and trimming come from the DNA, and the V and J calls and clone size come from that table. This sample has roughly 100,000 clones, with 15% found just once. About this clone: Its specificity is unknown.

The TCR originated in a female donor in good health and CMV-seronegative. The chain carries TRBV28 and TRBJ2-1; maybe TRBD1 (5 bases). The sample taken for sequencing was PBMCs. CDR3 bases: TGTGCCAGCAGTTTATCGGCCAGGGCATTGGGTTACAATGAGCAGTTCTTC. It is translated as CASSLSARALGYNEQFF.